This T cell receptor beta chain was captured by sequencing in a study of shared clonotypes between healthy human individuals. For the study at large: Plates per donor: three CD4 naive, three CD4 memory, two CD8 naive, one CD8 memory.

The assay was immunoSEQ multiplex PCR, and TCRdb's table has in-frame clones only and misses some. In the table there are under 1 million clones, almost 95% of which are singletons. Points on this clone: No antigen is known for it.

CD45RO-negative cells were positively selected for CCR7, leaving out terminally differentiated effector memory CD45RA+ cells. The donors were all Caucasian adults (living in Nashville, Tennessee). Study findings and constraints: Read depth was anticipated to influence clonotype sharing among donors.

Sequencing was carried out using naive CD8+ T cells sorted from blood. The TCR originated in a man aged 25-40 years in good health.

CDR3: CASSPVPRTDTQYF. For the CDR3, the DNA is TGTGCCAGCAGTCCCGTTCCAAGGACAGATACGCAGTATTTT. The chain employs TRBV28 and TRBJ2-3; D gene unclear. The CDR3 runs to 14 residues. Trimming stripped 5 bases from V and 3 bases from J, with 12 bases between. The germline V gene has CDR1 MDHEN and CDR2 SYDVKM. Based on the CDR3 plus reference TRBV28 and TRBJ2-3, the full variable domain is DVKVTQSSRYLVKRTGEKVFLECVQDMDHENMFWYRQDPGLGLRLIYFSYDVKMKEKGDIPEGYSVSREKKERFSLILESASTNQTSMYLCASSPVPRTDTQYFGPGTRLTVL.